The rows below give T cell receptor beta chains drawn from one sample of a study of T cell responses to AZD1222 COVID-19 vaccine. Produced via immunoSEQ multiplex PCR; TCRdb's table is partial and in-frame only. The sample has 250,000 to 300,000 clones; approximately 94% are singletons. This specimen consisted of peripheral blood, obtained 28 days after the second AZD1222 dose. The origin of the receptors is an adult who received the AZD1222 COVID-19 vaccine. Each CDR3 is given with its conserved first and last residue. The D gene is left open where the match is weak. The size of a clone is reported for some rows only, either as once, few or many, or as a class for expanded clones.

d_call j_call clone_size v_call cdr3_aa
NA TRBJ1-4 NA TRBV11-2 CASSLDHGGPNEKLFF
TRBD1 TRBJ1-2 NA TRBV7-9 CASSRPDRGHGYTF
NA TRBJ1-5 NA TRBV7-2 CASSLGGWGPQHF
NA TRBJ1-5 once TRBV10-2 CASSEAGNSNQPQHF
NA TRBJ2-2 NA TRBV19 CASKGGRTPGELFF
NA TRBJ2-6 NA TRBV21-1 CASSRTDSGANVLTF
TRBD1 TRBJ2-3 NA TRBV5-1 CASSLGQGAPDTQYF
NA TRBJ2-7 NA TRBV5-6 CASGGAPHEQYF
TRBD2 TRBJ2-7 NA TRBV5-1 CASSLEAGGPYEQYF
NA TRBJ1-3 NA TRBV12-3/TRBV12-4 CATQFNSGNTIYF
TRBD2 TRBJ2-7 NA TRBV3-1/TRBV3-2 CASSPPTLAGFSYEQYF
NA TRBJ2-5 NA TRBV5-1 CASSLAFGKGQETQYF
TRBD2 TRBJ2-7 NA TRBV7-2 CASSTSSGGAYEQYF
TRBD1 TRBJ1-1 once TRBV25-1 CASRHQGARTEAFF
NA TRBJ2-3 NA TRBV5-6 CASSLGGDTQYF
NA TRBJ1-1 NA TRBV29-1 CSVEGGRGPEAFF
NA TRBJ2-7 NA TRBV9 CASSVSMDTPSYEQYF
NA TRBJ1-5 NA TRBV19 CASSNAARGSQPQHF
TRBD2 TRBJ2-5 once TRBV19 CASSRLAEETQYF
NA TRBJ1-3 NA TRBV6-5 CASSFSLGSSGNTIYF
NA TRBJ2-7 NA TRBV3-1/TRBV3-2 CASSPDGPYEQYF
NA TRBJ1-4 NA TRBV7-2 CASSPVTGRTNEKLFF
NA TRBJ1-2 NA TRBV2 CASSTDARGFGYTF
TRBD1 TRBJ1-2 once TRBV5-6 CASSLAGTGNIYGYTF
NA TRBJ2-7 NA TRBV19 CARFSAYEQYF
NA TRBJ2-1 NA TRBV29-1 CSVERWTAYNEQFF
TRBD2 TRBJ2-7 NA TRBV7-2 CASSLLPAGAWYEQYF
TRBD1 TRBJ1-5 once TRBV10-3 CAISARQGGQPQHF
TRBD2 TRBJ2-1 NA TRBV2 CASRAGGRNEQFF
NA TRBJ1-6 NA TRBV7-8 CASSSPGHRPSPLHF
TRBD1 TRBJ1-1 NA TRBV15 CATSRGEGGQYTEAFF
NA TRBJ2-7 NA TRBV3-1/TRBV3-2 CASSQDGMHTYEQYF
NA TRBJ1-5 NA TRBV6-5 CASSYRGGGQPQHF
NA TRBJ2-6 NA TRBV5-5 CASSLAPGAGANVLTF
NA TRBJ2-7 NA TRBV21-1 CASSRSWGGPTYEQYF
NA TRBJ1-2 NA TRBV3-1/TRBV3-2 CASSQSPTANYGYTF
NA TRBJ1-2 NA TRBV28 CASSSEGTAAPYGYTF
TRBD1 TRBJ2-3 NA TRBV5-1 CASSSDPGGDTQYF
NA TRBJ1-6 NA TRBV19 CASSSAGSGNSPLHF
NA TRBJ2-3 NA TRBV28 CASTFSTDTQYF
NA TRBJ2-3 NA TRBV2 CASRRTPVGQYF
TRBD1 TRBJ2-5 NA TRBV25-1 CASSDPRGPQETQYF
NA TRBJ2-1 NA TRBV5-1 CASSLGAANNEQFF
NA TRBJ2-1 NA TRBV5-1 CASSLLTEPLNEQFF
TRBD1 TRBJ2-1 once TRBV5-4 CASSPQTGGSYNEQFF
TRBD1 TRBJ2-1 NA TRBV5-8 CASSTSGTGYYNEQFF
NA TRBJ2-7 NA TRBV27 CASSLSTALSYEQYF
NA TRBJ1-4 NA TRBV10-2 CASAKGGQGEKLFF
TRBD2 TRBJ2-2 NA TRBV18 CASSQTSGGGELFF
NA TRBJ1-4 NA TRBV29-1 CSVEGGGSEKLFF
NA TRBJ2-3 NA TRBV5-4 CASSRRGDTQYF
NA TRBJ1-3 NA TRBV5-1 CASSLLGSSGNTIYF
TRBD1 TRBJ2-2 NA TRBV3-1/TRBV3-2 CASSHRTGATGELFF
TRBD2 TRBJ2-1 NA TRBV24-1 CATSDPSRTSGEQFF
NA TRBJ1-5 NA TRBV4-1 CASSQKGARNNQPQHF
NA TRBJ2-7 once TRBV27 CASSRSPYEQYF
TRBD1 TRBJ2-7 NA TRBV7-8 CASSRDRSYEQYF
NA TRBJ1-2 NA TRBV29-1 CSVWGDNGYTF
NA TRBJ2-1 NA TRBV28 CASSLDEPQDNEQFF